This T cell receptor (beta chain) derives from a study of CD8 T cells in Susac syndrome. Findings of the study overall: Total CD8+ and CD8+ TEMRA repertoires contained 15 to 20 and five Susac-specific public clones, respectively.

Trimming cost V 1 base and J 12 bases; bases outside gene matches: 3. This CDR3 contains 12 residues. The germline V gene has CDR1 SGHAT and CDR2 FQNNGV. This clonotype was seen a handful of times. Its target is not known. With random hexamers, reverse transcription was performed on about 0.5 to 1 ug of RNA. The immunoSEQ assay covered 54 Vbeta and 13 Jbeta segments for CDR3. MiXCR was run by TCRdb on the immunoSEQ multiplex PCR reads, yielding one entry per CDR3 protein. This repertoire shows around 150,000 distinct CDR3 sequences, 85% to 95% found once; its top ten account for more than 0.15%. This chain uses TRBV11-2 with TRBJ2-7, with 10 positions matching TRBD2. The receptor comes from a human donor with Susac syndrome. The sample taken for sequencing was CD8+ T cells from PBMCs. CDR3 nucleotides: TGTGCCAGCAGCTTAGGGGGACTAGCGAGGTACTTC. Translating it yields CASSLGGLARYF.